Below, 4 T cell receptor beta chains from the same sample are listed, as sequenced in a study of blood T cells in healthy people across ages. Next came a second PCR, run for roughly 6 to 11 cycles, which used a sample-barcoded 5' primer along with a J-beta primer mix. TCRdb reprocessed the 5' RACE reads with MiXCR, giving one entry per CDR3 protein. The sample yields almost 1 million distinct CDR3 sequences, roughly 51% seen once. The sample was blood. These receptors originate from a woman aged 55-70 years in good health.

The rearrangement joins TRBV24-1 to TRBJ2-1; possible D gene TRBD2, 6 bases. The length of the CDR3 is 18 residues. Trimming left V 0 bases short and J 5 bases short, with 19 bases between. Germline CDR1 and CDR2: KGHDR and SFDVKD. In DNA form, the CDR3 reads TGTGCCACCAGTGATTTGAGCCCATTTACCGGGGGAAACAATGAGCAGTTCTTC. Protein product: CATSDLSPFTGGNNEQFF.

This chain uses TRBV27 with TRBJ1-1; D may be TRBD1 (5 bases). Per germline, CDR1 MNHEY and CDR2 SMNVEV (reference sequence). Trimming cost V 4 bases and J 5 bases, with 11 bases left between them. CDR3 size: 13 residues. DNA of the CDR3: TGTGCCAGCAGTTACAGGCATCGGACTGAAGCTTTCTTT. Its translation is CASSYRHRTEAFF.

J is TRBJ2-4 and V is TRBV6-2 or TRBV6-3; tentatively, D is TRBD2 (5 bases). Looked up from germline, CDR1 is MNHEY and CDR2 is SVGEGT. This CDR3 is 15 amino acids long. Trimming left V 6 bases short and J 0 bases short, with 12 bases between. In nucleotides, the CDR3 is TGTGCCAGCAGCAAGACTACACTAGCCAAAAACATTCAGTACTTC. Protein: CASSKTTLAKNIQYF.

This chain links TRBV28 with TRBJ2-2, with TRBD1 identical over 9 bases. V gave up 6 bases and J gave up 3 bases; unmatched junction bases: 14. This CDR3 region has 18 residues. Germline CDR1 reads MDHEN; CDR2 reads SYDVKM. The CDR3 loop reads CASSPGQGRARDTGELFF. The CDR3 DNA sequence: TGTGCCAGCAGCCCGGGACAGGGACGCGCGCGCGACACCGGGGAGCTGTTTTTT.